This T cell receptor (beta chain) was recovered during a study of T cell changes during pregnancy in multiple sclerosis. The CDR3 length is 15 residues. V lost 5 bases and J 4 bases, leaving 15 bases between the germline ends. Germline V gene data show CDR1 as SEHNR and CDR2 as FQNEAQ (reference sequence). Clones were sequenced by immunoSEQ multiplex PCR, and TCRdb holds only the in-frame ones, with some missing. The top ten hold around a sixth of the sample, which has around 25,000 clones, about 82% seen once. This clone was observed a single time. The TCR originated in a female donor in good health, enrolled as a control in a pregnancy study. The rearrangement joins TRBV7-9 to TRBJ1-5; tentatively, D is TRBD1 (6 bases). This specimen consisted of CD8+ T cells from peripheral blood mononuclear cells, obtained in the first trimester of pregnancy. CDR3 nucleotide sequence: TGTGCCAGCAGCCCCCGGGGAGGGGGAAATCAGCCCCAGCATTTT. Its protein product is CASSPRGGGNQPQHF.